This is a list of T cell receptor beta chains from one sample in a study of early T cells in non-severe SARS-CoV-2 infection. Via MiXCR, TCRdb re-called the 5' RACE reads, giving one row per CDR3 protein. The sample yields roughly 100,000 distinct CDR3 sequences, less than 15% seen once. The sample comprised whole blood. The receptors originated from an adult who was a healthcare worker with PCR-confirmed SARS-CoV-2 infection or an uninfected control (not recorded which). Both conserved end residues are part of each CDR3. The order of the fields is J gene, V gene, D gene, clone size, CDR3 protein, CDR3 DNA. The D gene is left open where the match is weak. Clone size appears in some rows only: once, few, many, or a class for an expanded clone.

J gene: TRBJ2-7
V gene: TRBV11-2
D gene: -
clone size: -
CDR3 protein: CASSLEGKIGEQYF
CDR3 DNA: TGTGCCAGCAGCTTAGAGGGGAAGATCGGCGAGCAGTACTTC

J gene: TRBJ2-2
V gene: TRBV6-2/TRBV6-3
D gene: -
clone size: many
CDR3 protein: CASSGGEETGELFF
CDR3 DNA: TGTGCCAGCAGCGGAGGGGAGGAGACCGGGGAGCTGTTTTTT

J gene: TRBJ2-3
V gene: TRBV19
D gene: TRBD2
clone size: few
CDR3 protein: CASSVGLAGDSHTQYF
CDR3 DNA: TGTGCCAGTAGTGTGGGACTAGCGGGAGACTCCCATACGCAGTATTTT

J gene: TRBJ1-2
V gene: TRBV6-2/TRBV6-3
D gene: TRBD1
clone size: many
CDR3 protein: CASSYSPTSNRGGGYTF
CDR3 DNA: TGTGCCAGCAGTTACTCGCCAACATCAAACAGGGGAGGAGGCTACACCTTC

J gene: TRBJ2-3
V gene: TRBV7-3
D gene: -
clone size: many
CDR3 protein: CASRGGSTDTQYF
CDR3 DNA: TGTGCCAGCAGGGGCGGGAGCACAGATACGCAGTATTTT

J gene: TRBJ2-2
V gene: TRBV11-2
D gene: TRBD1
clone size: -
CDR3 protein: CASSVTPGQGSGGELFF
CDR3 DNA: TGTGCCAGCAGCGTAACGCCGGGACAGGGTAGCGGCGGGGAGCTGTTTTTT

J gene: TRBJ1-6
V gene: TRBV5-1
D gene: -
clone size: -
CDR3 protein: CASSLSGDSPLHF
CDR3 DNA: TGCGCCAGCAGCTTGTCGGGGGATTCACCCCTCCACTTT

J gene: TRBJ2-5
V gene: TRBV28
D gene: -
clone size: many
CDR3 protein: CASTKIGETQYF
CDR3 DNA: TGTGCCAGCACAAAAATCGGAGAGACCCAGTACTTC

J gene: TRBJ2-1
V gene: TRBV18
D gene: TRBD2
clone size: many
CDR3 protein: CASSPRDRGKLAGDEQFF
CDR3 DNA: TGTGCCAGCTCACCGAGAGACAGGGGTAAACTAGCGGGAGATGAGCAGTTCTTC

J gene: TRBJ2-1
V gene: TRBV9
D gene: TRBD2
clone size: -
CDR3 protein: CASSVGGTSGADEQFF
CDR3 DNA: TGTGCCAGCAGCGTAGGTGGGACTAGCGGGGCAGATGAGCAGTTCTTC

J gene: TRBJ1-3
V gene: TRBV28
D gene: -
clone size: -
CDR3 protein: CASSSKSRGSGNTIYF
CDR3 DNA: TGTGCCAGCAGTTCCAAATCCAGGGGCTCTGGAAACACCATATATTTT

J gene: TRBJ2-1
V gene: TRBV20-1
D gene: TRBD2
clone size: many
CDR3 protein: CSALTSGEENEQFF
CDR3 DNA: TGCAGTGCCCTGACTAGCGGGGAAGAAAATGAGCAGTTCTTC

J gene: TRBJ2-1
V gene: TRBV7-2
D gene: -
clone size: few
CDR3 protein: CASSWTSYNEQFF
CDR3 DNA: TGTGCCAGCAGCTGGACTTCTTACAATGAGCAGTTCTTC

J gene: TRBJ2-1
V gene: TRBV20-1
D gene: -
clone size: few
CDR3 protein: CSALTSSYNEQFF
CDR3 DNA: TGCAGTGCGCTAACGAGCTCCTACAATGAGCAGTTCTTC

J gene: TRBJ1-1
V gene: TRBV7-9
D gene: -
clone size: few
CDR3 protein: CASTPWGGTEAFF
CDR3 DNA: TGTGCCAGCACCCCTTGGGGGGGCACTGAAGCTTTCTTT

J gene: TRBJ2-7
V gene: TRBV27
D gene: TRBD2
clone size: many
CDR3 protein: CASSLNRRASGVSYEQYF
CDR3 DNA: TGTGCCAGCAGTTTAAACAGGCGGGCTAGCGGGGTCTCCTACGAGCAGTACTTC

J gene: TRBJ2-5
V gene: TRBV5-1
D gene: -
clone size: few
CDR3 protein: CASREGETQYF
CDR3 DNA: TGCGCCAGCAGGGAGGGAGAGACCCAGTACTTC

J gene: TRBJ2-7
V gene: TRBV28
D gene: TRBD2
clone size: many
CDR3 protein: CASSQAIRRGRNYEQYF
CDR3 DNA: TGTGCCAGCAGTCAGGCGATTAGACGCGGGAGGAACTACGAGCAGTACTTC

J gene: TRBJ1-5
V gene: TRBV5-8
D gene: -
clone size: -
CDR3 protein: CASSVPHQPQHF
CDR3 DNA: TGTGCCAGCAGCGTACCGCATCAGCCCCAGCATTTT

J gene: TRBJ2-5
V gene: TRBV27
D gene: TRBD1
clone size: -
CDR3 protein: CASSPSRQGKETQYF
CDR3 DNA: TGTGCCAGCAGTCCGTCTCGACAGGGAAAAGAGACCCAGTACTTC

J gene: TRBJ2-7
V gene: TRBV10-3
D gene: TRBD2
clone size: -
CDR3 protein: CAISPGGEREQYF
CDR3 DNA: TGTGCCATCAGTCCGGGAGGGGAGCGGGAGCAGTACTTC

J gene: TRBJ2-1
V gene: TRBV5-6
D gene: -
clone size: many
CDR3 protein: CASSLVERGEQFF
CDR3 DNA: TGTGCCAGCAGCTTGGTTGAACGGGGTGAGCAGTTCTTC

J gene: TRBJ2-5
V gene: TRBV29-1
D gene: -
clone size: -
CDR3 protein: CSVSGQGETQYF
CDR3 DNA: TGCAGCGTTTCTGGTCAGGGAGAGACCCAGTACTTC

J gene: TRBJ2-5
V gene: TRBV11-2
D gene: -
clone size: few
CDR3 protein: CASSPLRVYAQETQYF
CDR3 DNA: TGTGCCAGCAGCCCCCTCAGGGTGTACGCCCAAGAGACCCAGTACTTC

J gene: TRBJ2-1
V gene: TRBV27
D gene: -
clone size: many
CDR3 protein: CASSGGARLRDEQFF
CDR3 DNA: TGTGCCAGCAGTGGTGGGGCCCGCCTTCGGGATGAGCAGTTCTTC

J gene: TRBJ1-2
V gene: TRBV29-1
D gene: -
clone size: few
CDR3 protein: CSVLISGPLGYTF
CDR3 DNA: TGCAGCGTTTTGATCTCGGGACCCCTGGGCTACACCTTC

J gene: TRBJ2-5
V gene: TRBV7-9
D gene: TRBD1
clone size: -
CDR3 protein: CASRQQGAGETQYF
CDR3 DNA: TGTGCCAGCAGACAACAGGGGGCAGGAGAGACCCAGTACTTC

J gene: TRBJ1-2
V gene: TRBV5-6
D gene: -
clone size: -
CDR3 protein: CASSADRTPGYTF
CDR3 DNA: TGTGCCAGCAGCGCCGACAGGACGCCCGGCTACACCTTC

J gene: TRBJ2-1
V gene: TRBV20-1
D gene: TRBD2
clone size: few
CDR3 protein: CSAARLAGYNEQFF
CDR3 DNA: TGCAGTGCTGCCCGACTAGCGGGCTACAATGAGCAGTTCTTC

J gene: TRBJ2-5
V gene: TRBV12-3/TRBV12-4
D gene: -
clone size: once
CDR3 protein: CASSFGGTVETQYF
CDR3 DNA: TGTGCCAGCAGCTTCGGGGGAACTGTGGAGACCCAGTACTTC

J gene: TRBJ2-3
V gene: TRBV6-1
D gene: TRBD1
clone size: few
CDR3 protein: CASSLRDRKRDTQYF
CDR3 DNA: TGTGCCAGCAGTCTCCGGGACAGGAAAAGAGATACGCAGTATTTT

J gene: TRBJ1-1
V gene: TRBV2
D gene: -
clone size: -
CDR3 protein: CASNRTGNTEAFF
CDR3 DNA: TGTGCCAGCAACCGGACGGGGAACACTGAAGCTTTCTTT

J gene: TRBJ2-1
V gene: TRBV9
D gene: -
clone size: -
CDR3 protein: CASSVVSDSYNEQFF
CDR3 DNA: TGTGCCAGCAGCGTAGTTAGCGACTCCTACAATGAGCAGTTCTTC

J gene: TRBJ2-3
V gene: TRBV6-1
D gene: -
clone size: few
CDR3 protein: CASSEAPARGDTQYF
CDR3 DNA: TGTGCCAGCAGTGAAGCCCCTGCGCGAGGAGATACGCAGTATTTT

J gene: TRBJ2-5
V gene: TRBV20-1
D gene: -
clone size: -
CDR3 protein: CSATRTVRETQYF
CDR3 DNA: TGCAGTGCTACCCGGACCGTGCGAGAGACCCAGTACTTC

J gene: TRBJ2-7
V gene: TRBV20-1
D gene: -
clone size: -
CDR3 protein: CSASGQLRESDEQYF
CDR3 DNA: TGCAGTGCTTCAGGTCAACTTAGGGAGAGCGACGAGCAGTACTTC

J gene: TRBJ1-1
V gene: TRBV5-1
D gene: TRBD1
clone size: -
CDR3 protein: CASSLRQGPEAFF
CDR3 DNA: TGCGCCAGCAGCCTTCGACAGGGCCCTGAAGCTTTCTTT

J gene: TRBJ2-1
V gene: TRBV5-5
D gene: -
clone size: few
CDR3 protein: CASSLLDSEQFF
CDR3 DNA: TGTGCCAGCAGCTTACTAGATTCCGAGCAGTTCTTC

J gene: TRBJ2-1
V gene: TRBV7-2
D gene: TRBD2
clone size: few
CDR3 protein: CASSGTSGINEQFF
CDR3 DNA: TGTGCCAGCAGTGGTACTAGCGGGATCAATGAGCAGTTCTTC

J gene: TRBJ2-5
V gene: TRBV5-6
D gene: -
clone size: -
CDR3 protein: CASSVGHKQETQYF
CDR3 DNA: TGTGCCAGCAGCGTGGGACATAAACAAGAGACCCAGTACTTC

J gene: TRBJ1-1
V gene: TRBV5-6
D gene: -
clone size: -
CDR3 protein: CASSPNGRGRVRAFF
CDR3 DNA: TGTGCCAGCAGCCCCAACGGTCGAGGGCGGGTTCGGGCTTTCTTT

J gene: TRBJ2-2
V gene: TRBV5-5
D gene: -
clone size: many
CDR3 protein: CASTPRGLGELFF
CDR3 DNA: TGTGCCAGCACCCCCCGCGGACTCGGGGAGCTGTTTTTT

J gene: TRBJ2-3
V gene: TRBV6-2/TRBV6-3
D gene: -
clone size: few
CDR3 protein: CASRLTSTDTQYF
CDR3 DNA: TGTGCCAGCAGGCTCACTAGCACAGATACGCAGTATTTT